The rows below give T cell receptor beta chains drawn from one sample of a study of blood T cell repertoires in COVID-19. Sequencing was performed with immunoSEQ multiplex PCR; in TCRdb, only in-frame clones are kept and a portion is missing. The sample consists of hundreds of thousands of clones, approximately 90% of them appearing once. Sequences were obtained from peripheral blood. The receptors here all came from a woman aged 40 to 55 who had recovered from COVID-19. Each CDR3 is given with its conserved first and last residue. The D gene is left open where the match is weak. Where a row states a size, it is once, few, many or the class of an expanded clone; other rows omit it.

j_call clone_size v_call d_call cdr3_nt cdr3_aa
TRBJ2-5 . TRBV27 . TGTGCCAGCAGTTTCTTCGCGAGCCACCAAGAGACCCAGTACTTC CASSFFASHQETQYF
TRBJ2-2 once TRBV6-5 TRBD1 TGTGCCAGCAGTTCATGGACAGGGGGGAACACCGGGGAGCTGTTTTTT CASSSWTGGNTGELFF
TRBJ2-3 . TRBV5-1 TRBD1 TGCGCCAGCAGCTTGGGGGACAGGGCCAGCACAGATACGCAGTATTTT CASSLGDRASTDTQYF
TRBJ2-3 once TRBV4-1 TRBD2 TGCGCCAGCAGCCAAGCCCCCGGGACTAGCGGGGGGGCGACAGATACGCAGTATTTT CASSQAPGTSGGATDTQYF
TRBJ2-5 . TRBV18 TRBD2 TGTGCCAGCTCACGCGTGGGGGGGCAAGAGACCCAGTACTTC CASSRVGGQETQYF
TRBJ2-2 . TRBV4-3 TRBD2 TGCGCCAGCAGCCAAGACGTCCGCGGGGGGCGTACCGGGGAGCTGTTTTTT CASSQDVRGGRTGELFF
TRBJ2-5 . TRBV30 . TGTGCCTGGAGTATGGAGTTCCAAGAGACCCAGTACTTC CAWSMEFQETQYF
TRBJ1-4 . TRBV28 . TGTGCCAGCACCGTAGGGGGGGACGAAAAACTGTTTTTT CASTVGGDEKLFF
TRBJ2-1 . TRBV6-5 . TGTGCCAGCAGTTACGAGGGAGGATCGGCCAATGAGCAGTTCTTC CASSYEGGSANEQFF
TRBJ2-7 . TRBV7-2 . TGTGCCAGCAGCTCCCCCCGCGGGATGTCCTACGAGCAGTACTTC CASSSPRGMSYEQYF
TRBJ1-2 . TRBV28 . TGTGCCAGCAGTGCGCAGGGAGGCTATGGCTACACCTTC CASSAQGGYGYTF
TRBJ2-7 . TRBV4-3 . TGCGCCAGCAGCCAAGATATCAGGGGCAATTACGAGCAGTACTTC CASSQDIRGNYEQYF
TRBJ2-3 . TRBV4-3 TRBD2 TGCGCCAGCAGCCAAGGGGGGGGAACAGATACGCAGTATTTT CASSQGGGTDTQYF
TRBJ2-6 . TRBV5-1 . TGCGCCAGCAGCTTGGCCTTCTCTGGGGCCAACGTCCTGACTTTC CASSLAFSGANVLTF
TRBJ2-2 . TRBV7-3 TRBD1 TGTGCCAGCAGTTCACAGGGGACCGGGGAGCTGTTTTTT CASSSQGTGELFF
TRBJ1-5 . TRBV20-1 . TGCAGTGTCGGTCGAAATCAGCCCCAGCATTTT CSVGRNQPQHF
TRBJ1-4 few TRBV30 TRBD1 TGTGCCTGGAGTGTAATTCGGAAGGGACAGGGGACAACTAATGAAAAACTGTTTTTT CAWSVIRKGQGTTNEKLFF
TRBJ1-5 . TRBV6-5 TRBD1 TGTGCCAGCCGAAAACAGGGGAATCAGCCCCAGCATTTT CASRKQGNQPQHF
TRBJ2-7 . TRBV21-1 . TGTGCCAGCAGCAAAGCGGGGGGGTCGGCAGGGCTATCCTACGAGCAGTACTTC CASSKAGGSAGLSYEQYF
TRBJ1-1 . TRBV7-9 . TGTGCCAGCAGCCAGGGCAGGGACACTGAAGCTTTCTTT CASSQGRDTEAFF
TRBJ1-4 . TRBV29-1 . TGCAGCGCTTCGGCGGGTTTTGAAAAACTGTTTTTT CSASAGFEKLFF
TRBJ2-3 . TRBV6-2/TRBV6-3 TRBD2 TGTGCCAGCAGTTACTACGGGAGCGGGGCAGATACGCAGTATTTT CASSYYGSGADTQYF
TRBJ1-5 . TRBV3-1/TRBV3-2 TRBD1 TGTGCCAGCAGCCCTAATCCACCGGGACAGGGGAGCAATCAGCCCCAGCATTTT CASSPNPPGQGSNQPQHF
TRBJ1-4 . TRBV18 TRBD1 TGTGCCAGCTCACCGACAGGGGGCCGGGAAAAACTGTTTTTT CASSPTGGREKLFF
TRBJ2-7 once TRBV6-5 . TGTGCCAGCAGCCCCCTTTCGACTGGAGCCTACGAGCAGTACTTC CASSPLSTGAYEQYF
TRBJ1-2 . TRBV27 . TGTGCCGCCCGAACCCTTTTAGGGGATGGCTACACCTTC CAARTLLGDGYTF
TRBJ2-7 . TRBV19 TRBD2 TGTGCCAGTAGTATTGGTAGCGGGGGACACTACGAGCAGTACTTC CASSIGSGGHYEQYF
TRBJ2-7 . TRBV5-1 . TGCGCCAGCAGCCCCCTGGGAGGAGGGGGCTTAGACGAGCAGTACTTC CASSPLGGGGLDEQYF
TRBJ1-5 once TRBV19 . TGTGCCAGTAGTCCCCGGGGTCTTCCCCAGCATTTT CASSPRGLPQHF
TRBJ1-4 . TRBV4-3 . TGCGCCAGCAGCCTATTCTGGGGGCCAGGGGCAGAGCGAAGTAATGAAAAACTGTTTTTT CASSLFWGPGAERSNEKLFF
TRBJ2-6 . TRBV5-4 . TGTGCCAGCAGCTTTGGGGGCGCGGGGGCCAACGTCCTGACTTTC CASSFGGAGANVLTF
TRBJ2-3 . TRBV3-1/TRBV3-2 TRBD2 TGTGCCAGCAGCCAAGAGACTAGCGGGGTGGATACGCAGTATTTT CASSQETSGVDTQYF
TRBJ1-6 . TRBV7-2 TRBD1 TGTGCCAGCAGTTATACAGGGGTCGGGGTTAATTCACCCCTCCACTTT CASSYTGVGVNSPLHF
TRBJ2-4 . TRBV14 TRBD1 TGTGCCAGCAGCCAACCGGGACAGGGGCGGGACATTCAGTACTTC CASSQPGQGRDIQYF
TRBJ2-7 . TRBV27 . TGTGCCAGCAGTTTGGATTACAGGGCTTACGAGCAGTACTTC CASSLDYRAYEQYF
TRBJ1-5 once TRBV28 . TGTGCCAGCAGCTCAAGGACGGGGCAGGGGTTTGCCCCCCAGCATTTT CASSSRTGQGFAPQHF
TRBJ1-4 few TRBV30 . TGTGCCTGGTCAGGGATAACTAATGAAAAACTGTTTTTT CAWSGITNEKLFF
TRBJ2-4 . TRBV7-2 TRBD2 TGTGCCAGCAGCTCGGGGGGGTCCAAAAACATTCAGTACTTC CASSSGGSKNIQYF
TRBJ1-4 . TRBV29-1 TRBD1 TGCAGCGTCGGGGACAGGGGGCGTGATGAAAAACTGTTTTTT CSVGDRGRDEKLFF
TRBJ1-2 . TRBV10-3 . TGTGCCATCAGTGAAATATCCACCGGGTTCCCGGCAAGCGACTATGGCTACACCTTC CAISEISTGFPASDYGYTF
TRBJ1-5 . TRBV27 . TGTGCCAGCAGTTTCCGCTATAGCAATCAGCCCCAGCATTTT CASSFRYSNQPQHF
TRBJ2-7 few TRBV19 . TGTGCCAGTAGTATATCGGGGAGAGAGGCCTACGAGCAGTACTTC CASSISGREAYEQYF
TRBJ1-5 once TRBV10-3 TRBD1 TGTGCCACCTGTGCCGAGGGACAGGGAGGTCAGCCCCAGCATTTT CATCAEGQGGQPQHF
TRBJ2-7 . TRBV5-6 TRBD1 TGTGCCAGCACCTTACGACAGGGGGCTTACGAGCAGTACTTC CASTLRQGAYEQYF
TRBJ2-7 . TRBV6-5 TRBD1 TGTGCCAGCAGTCCGGGACAGGGGACTTGGTACGAGCAGTACTTC CASSPGQGTWYEQYF
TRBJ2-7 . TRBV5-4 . TGTGCCAGCAGGGGAGGACCCGACGCTCTCTACGAGCAGTACTTC CASRGGPDALYEQYF
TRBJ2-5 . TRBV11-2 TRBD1 TGTGCCAGCAGCCTGGGTGCTACAGGGGCCCAAGAGACCCAGTACTTC CASSLGATGAQETQYF